What follows describes a single TCR beta chain. These data come from a study of blood T cell repertoires in COVID-19. TCRdb keeps only in-frame clones here, not all; method: immunoSEQ multiplex PCR. Of some 120,000 clones in the sample, approximately 81% are singletons; the top ten hold around 12%. Germline V gene data show CDR1 as SGHVS and CDR2 as FNYEAQ. V dropped 3 bases and J dropped 5; count of bases not matched to a gene: 8. The CDR3 covers 15 residues. This TCR came from a woman between 25 and 40 years old who had recovered from COVID-19. The sample was peripheral blood. This chain connects TRBV7-6 to TRBJ2-5; 8 bases match TRBD1. The DNA of the CDR3 is TGTGCCAGCAGCTTGGGGACAGGCAGAAGGGAGACCCAGTACTTC. Translating gives CASSLGTGRRETQYF.